What follows are 17 T cell receptor beta chains derived from one specimen sequenced in a study of blood T cell repertoires in COVID-19. Clones were read by immunoSEQ multiplex PCR, and TCRdb kept only the in-frame ones, dropping some. The data show roughly 500,000 clones, 88% seen once. Input material: PBMCs or T cells enriched from blood (not recorded which). The receptors here all came from a woman aged 40 to 49 who had recovered from COVID-19.

V usage is TRBV19 and J usage is TRBJ2-2; weak D call: TRBD1 (5 bases). The CDR3 extends over 13 amino acids. V lost 10 bases to trimming and J lost 3 bases, with 12 bases between them. CDR1 is LNHDA and CDR2 is SQIVND in the germline V gene (reference sequence). This CDR3 is CAIRGKDTGELFF. The DNA for the CDR3 is TGTGCCATAAGGGGTAAAGACACCGGGGAGCTGTTTTTT.

This chain uses TRBV6-5 with TRBJ2-7; D perhaps matches TRBD1 (6 bases). V lost 0 bases and J lost 3, with 15 bases in between. The CDR3 spans 16 residues. Germline V gene sequence: CDR1 MNHEY, CDR2 SVGAGI. Written as DNA, the CDR3 is TGTGCCAGCAGTTACTCAGGGACAACTGGGGACTACGAGCAGTACTTC. This encodes CASSYSGTTGDYEQYF.

The V gene is TRBV5-1, the J gene TRBJ1-6; TRBD1 matches 7 bases. Germline values: CDR1 SGHRS, CDR2 YFSETQ. The trim removed 0 bases at V and 8 bases at J, leaving 5 bases unmatched. This CDR3 contains 15 residues. The DNA for the CDR3 is TGCGCCAGCAGCTTGGGTCAGGGGGTAGATTCACCCCTCCACTTT. Residues: CASSLGQGVDSPLHF.

This clone was seen once. V usage is TRBV5-6 and J usage is TRBJ1-1; no definite D call. V was cut by 0 bases and J by 10 bases, with 13 bases left in between. The CDR3 is made up of 13 amino acids. Looked up from germline, CDR1 is SGHDT and CDR2 is YYEEEE. CDR3 DNA: TGTGCCAGCAGCTTGGCTCCTGAGATATTAGCTTTCTTT. Amino acid sequence: CASSLAPEILAFF.

The gene calls are TRBV5-1 and TRBJ1-1; D is perhaps TRBD1 (6 bases). Looked up from germline, CDR1 is SGHRS and CDR2 is YFSETQ. The V end lost 1 base, the J end lost 5 bases, and 15 bases lay between the germline ends. This CDR3 has 15 amino acids. This CDR3 reads CASSLYQGHITEAFF. For the CDR3, the DNA is TGCGCCAGCAGCTTGTACCAGGGACACATAACTGAAGCTTTCTTT. The variable domain in full, completed from reference TRBV5-1 and TRBJ1-1, reads KAGVTQTPRYLIKTRGQQVTLSCSPISGHRSVSWYQQTPGQGLQFLFEYFSETQRNKGNFPGRFSGRQFSNSRSEMNVSTLELGDSALYLCASSLYQGHITEAFFGQGTRLTVV.

The V gene is TRBV24-1, the J gene TRBJ2-5, with TRBD2 matching over 9 bases. The trim removed 2 bases at V and 2 bases at J, leaving 8 bases unmatched. The CDR3 contains 17 residues. Germline V gives CDR1 KGHDR, CDR2 SFDVKD. CDR3 amino acids: CATSDSLAGRNQETQYF. For the CDR3, the DNA is TGTGCCACCAGTGATTCGCTAGCGGGACGGAATCAAGAGACCCAGTACTTC.

The chain is built from TRBV2 and TRBJ2-5, with D possibly TRBD2 on 6 matching bases. The CDR3 is 16 residues long. With 1 base removed from V and 5 bases from J, the gap between germline ends came to 17 bases. Germline CDR1 is SNHLY and CDR2 is FYNNEI. CDR3 loop: CASSEGVGREDETQYF. In DNA form, the CDR3 reads TGTGCCAGCAGTGAAGGGGTGGGCAGGGAGGATGAGACCCAGTACTTC.

The chain has TRBV13 and TRBJ1-1; TRBD1 is a possible D gene (5 bases). CDR3 size: 13 residues. Looked up from germline, CDR1 is PRHDT and CDR2 is FYEKMQ (reference sequence). Trimming shortened V by 5 bases and J by 7 bases, and 14 bases separated the two germline ends. CDR3 sequence reads: CASSGGGRDEAFF. The CDR3 DNA reads TGTGCCAGCAGCGGGGGGGGACGGGATGAAGCTTTCTTT.

The CDR3 bases are TGCGCCAGCAGCTTTATGGGACAGGGGTATGCCGAGCAGTACTTC. It is translated as CASSFMGQGYAEQYF. The V call is TRBV5-1, the J call TRBJ2-7; 10 bases line up with TRBD1. This CDR3 contains 15 residues. Germline V gives CDR1 SGHRS, CDR2 YFSETQ. V trimming: 2 bases; J trimming: 6 bases; junction bases outside the gene matches: 8.

V and J are TRBV9 and TRBJ2-7; D unclear. CDR3 length equals 13 residues. The germline gives CDR1 SGDLS, CDR2 YYNGEE. Trimming removed 4 bases at V and 4 bases at J, with 12 bases between. This CDR3 reads CASSSLPGYEQYF. The CDR3 DNA reads TGTGCCAGCAGCTCCCTGCCCGGGTACGAGCAGTACTTC.

V gene TRBV2 combines with J gene TRBJ2-7; TRBD2 matches 10 bases. The V gene end was trimmed by 7 bases and the J gene end by 3 bases; junction bases not matched to a gene: 6. In germline, CDR1 is SNHLY, CDR2 FYNNEI. The CDR3 extends over 14 amino acids. The CDR3 spells CASTRLAGIYEQYF. The CDR3 DNA reads TGTGCCAGCACTAGACTAGCGGGTATCTACGAGCAGTACTTC.

The rearrangement joins TRBV10-2 to TRBJ1-5; TRBD1 matches at 9 bases. The CDR3 totals 15 residues. Losses at the gene ends were 6 bases for V and 3 bases for J; bases not matched to a gene: 6. In germline, CDR1 is WSHSY, CDR2 SAAADI. CDR3 DNA sequence: TGCGCCAGCAGCGCCGGACAGGGGACCAATCAGCCCCAGCATTTT. Encoded protein: CASSAGQGTNQPQHF.

In DNA form, the CDR3 reads TGTGCCAGCAGTTTATCCCCAGGGTCGACCTCACCCCTCCACTTT. Protein sequence: CASSLSPGSTSPLHF. V gene TRBV27 combines with J gene TRBJ1-6; perhaps TRBD1 as D (5 bases). This CDR3 has 15 amino acids. Germline V gene lookup returns CDR1 MNHEY and CDR2 SMNVEV (reference sequence). V lost 0 bases and J lost 10, with 13 bases in between.

This chain links TRBV14 with TRBJ1-6; 8 bases match TRBD1. The CDR3 has 16 amino acids. CDR1 and CDR2 (germline): SGHDN, FVKESK. V dropped 4 bases and J dropped 9; count of bases not matched to a gene: 11. The CDR3 is CASSRTGGMIVSPLHF. CDR3 bases: TGTGCCAGCAGCCGTACAGGGGGAATGATCGTTTCACCCCTCCACTTT. Together with reference TRBV14 and TRBJ1-6, the CDR3 gives the full variable domain: EAGVTQFPSHSVIEKGQTVTLRCDPISGHDNLYWYRRVMGKEIKFLLHFVKESKQDESGMPNNRFLAERTGGTYSTLKVQPAELEDSGVYFCASSRTGGMIVSPLHFGNGTRLTVT.

This chain joins TRBV27 and TRBJ1-1; TRBD1 might be the D (6 bases). Germline V gene data show CDR1 as MNHEY and CDR2 as SMNVEV (reference sequence). This CDR3 is 15 amino acids long. Trimming took 5 bases from V and 4 from J, leaving 17 bases between them. CDR3 region: CASSTQTGNPTEAFF. The CDR3, as DNA: TGTGCCAGCAGTACCCAAACAGGGAATCCCACTGAAGCTTTCTTT.

The chain carries TRBV7-2 and TRBJ2-1; D is ambiguous. CDR3 length: 13 residues. V was trimmed by 2 bases and J by 9 bases, leaving 11 bases between them. Germline V gene lookup returns CDR1 SGHTA and CDR2 FQGNSA. The CDR3 region has the DNA TGTGCCAGCAGCTTAACCGAATCAGGTGAGCAGTTCTTC. Residues: CASSLTESGEQFF. Full variable domain (remainder filled in from reference TRBV7-2 and TRBJ2-1): GAGVSQSPSNKVTEKGKDVELRCDPISGHTALYWYRQSLGQGLEFLIYFQGNSAPDKSGLPSDRFSAERTGGSVSTLTIQRTQQEDSAVYLCASSLTESGEQFFGPGTRLTVL.

V is TRBV27 and J is TRBJ2-1; TRBD2 aligns across 10 bases. V was pared by 3 bases and J by 9 bases, with 8 bases of the junction left unmatched. In germline, CDR1 is MNHEY, CDR2 SMNVEV (reference sequence). There are 15 residues in the CDR3. CDR3 region: CASSFGLAGVFEQFF. CDR3 bases: TGTGCCAGCAGTTTCGGGCTAGCGGGAGTCTTTGAGCAGTTCTTC.